The 5 T cell receptor beta chains listed next were all sequenced from one sample in a study of shared clonotypes between healthy human individuals. Repertoires were generated with immunoSEQ multiplex PCR, while TCRdb's copy carries only in-frame clones and drops some. The sample yields millions of clones, 85% to 95% seen once. The sequenced sample consisted of naive CD4+ T cells sorted from blood. Noted subset: CD45RA+ positively selected. The source of these receptors is a man aged 18 to 35 in good health.

This chain uses TRBV6-6 with TRBJ1-1; D gene ambiguous. Looked up from germline, CDR1 is MNHNY and CDR2 is SVGAGI (reference sequence). V was trimmed by 5 bases and J by 11 bases, leaving 12 bases between them. This CDR3 spans 11 amino acids. DNA of the CDR3: TGTGCCAGCAGTACCCTTTTGGAGGCTTTCTTT. Translation: CASSTLLEAFF.

The chain couples TRBV30 to TRBJ1-3; no definite D call. Between the trimmed V and J ends, which lost 3 bases and 3 bases, there was a span of 6 bases. The CDR3 is 12 amino acids. Germline values: CDR1 GTSNPN, CDR2 SVGIG (reference sequence). CDR3 protein: CAWRIVGNTIYF. For the CDR3, the DNA is TGTGCCTGGAGAATTGTTGGAAACACCATATATTTT. Variable domain in full (rest from reference TRBV30 and TRBJ1-3): SQTIHQWPATLVQPVGSPLSLECTVEGTSNPNLYWYRQAAGRGLQLLFYSVGIGQISSEVPQNLSASRPQDRQFILSSKKLLLSDSGFYLCAWRIVGNTIYFGEGSWLTVV.

The J gene is TRBJ2-3, the V gene TRBV27, with TRBD2 identical over 7 bases. The germline V gene encodes CDR1 MNHEY and CDR2 SMNVEV (reference sequence). This CDR3 has 17 residues. With V trimmed by 5 bases and J by 2 bases, 13 bases remained unmatched. The CDR3 sequence: CASSPRRGLVPTDTQYF. The CDR3 bases are TGTGCCAGCAGTCCGCGACGTGGACTAGTTCCCACAGATACGCAGTATTTT.

As DNA, the CDR3 is TGTGCCAGCAGTGCCGGACAGCCGGTGAATGAAGCTTTCTTT. Encoded protein: CASSAGQPVNEAFF. The V gene is TRBV2, the J gene TRBJ1-1, with a weak D call TRBD1 (6 bases). Germline CDR1 is SNHLY and CDR2 is FYNNEI. V lost 4 bases to trimming and J lost 7 bases, with 16 bases between them. This CDR3 is built from 14 residues.

The J gene is TRBJ2-3, the V gene TRBV4-1; possible D gene TRBD1, 6 bases. The CDR3 is made up of 17 amino acids. Looked up from germline, CDR1 is MGHRA and CDR2 is YSYEKL. Between the trimmed V and J ends, which lost 1 base and 1 base, there was a span of 15 bases. This CDR3 is CASSQGGGRSRTDTQYF. The CDR3 nucleotides read TGCGCCAGCAGCCAAGGTGGGGGCCGATCTCGCACAGATACGCAGTATTTT.